The present T cell receptor (beta chain) was sequenced within a study of T cell changes during pregnancy in multiple sclerosis. The table came from immunoSEQ multiplex PCR; TCRdb's copy has only in-frame clones and leaves some out. Of 70,000 or so clones in the sample, approximately 91% were seen once. Germline CDR1 reads MDHEN; CDR2 reads SYDVKM. V was pared by 7 bases and J by 5 bases, with 18 bases between. This CDR3 is 15 amino acids long. This chain joins TRBV28 and TRBJ1-3; D possibly corresponds to TRBD1 (5 bases). This TCR came from a female donor with multiple sclerosis, enrolled in a pregnancy study. Sequencing used peripheral blood, obtained in the third trimester of pregnancy. CDR3 coding DNA: TGTGCCAGCACCCCTCCGGGGGGTCTCAGAAACACCATATATTTT. Translating gives CASTPPGGLRNTIYF.